The T cell receptor (beta chain) under discussion was sequenced for a study of identical twins. The CDR3 has 16 amino acids. Trimming cost V 0 bases and J 4 bases, with 10 bases left between them. From germline, CDR1 is SGHAT and CDR2 FQNNGV. MiXCR, applied by TCRdb to the 5' RACE reads, yields one record per CDR3 protein. The table lists roughly 230,000 distinct CDR3 sequences, approximately 8.3% of them singletons. The same specimen was also included in a second study, on yellow fever vaccine responses in identical twins.

The TCR originated in a woman aged 18-29 years in good health. The specimen was CD8+ T cells sorted from blood. The chain combines TRBV11-2 with TRBJ2-6; D may be TRBD1 (6 bases). The CDR3 bases are TGTGCCAGCAGCTTAGACCCAGGGGACGGGGCCAACGTCCTGACTTTC. Translated: CASSLDPGDGANVLTF.